The TCR beta chain described here comes from a study of identifying expanded T cells in peripheral blood. Only in-frame clones appear in the TCRdb table, and some are missing; sequencing was by immunoSEQ multiplex PCR. The table records 110,000 or so clones, about 85% of them present only once. The V gene's germline CDR1 is SGHTS and CDR2 YDEGEE. Between the trimmed V and J ends, which lost 0 bases and 5 bases, there was a span of 8 bases. CDR3 size: 14 residues. The origin of this receptor is a person aged 18 to 70 in good health. The chain has TRBV5-8 and TRBJ1-4; D remains unclear. The sample comprised blood. The CDR3 protein is CASSLEFGNEKLFF. CDR3 bases: TGTGCCAGCAGCTTGGAGTTCGGGAATGAAAAACTGTTTTTT.